This T cell receptor (beta chain) was recorded in a study of blood T cell repertoires in COVID-19. Study summary: Samples of COVID-19 (acute and convalescent) were obtained from the United States, Italy and Spain.

Trimming shortened V by 5 bases and J by 8 bases, and 12 bases separated the two germline ends. The CDR3 is made up of 12 amino acids. Germline V gives CDR1 SGHAT, CDR2 FQNNGV. Authors' methods: Amplification of reference gene primers was used by the study to estimate nucleated cell counts. Here immunoSEQ multiplex PCR was the method, and the copy in TCRdb shows in-frame clones only, minus some. That table gives V, J and clone size, and the DNA gave D and trimming. Of some 180,000 clones in the sample, roughly 78% were seen once. The rearrangement uses TRBV11-2 and TRBJ1-2; D not resolved. The sample was peripheral blood. The receptor comes from a woman of 80 years or more with active or convalescent COVID-19. The CDR3 sequence: CASSARRVGYTF. As DNA, the CDR3 is TGTGCCAGCAGCGCCCGAAGAGTAGGCTACACCTTC.